Each of the 2 T cell receptor beta chains below was sequenced from the same sample in a study of T cells expressing NK-cell markers. TCRdb reprocessed the 5' RACE reads and reports one entry per CDR3 protein, with no DNA. The sample yields hundreds of thousands of distinct CDR3 sequences, of which the top ten take up roughly 4.2%. The sequencing input was blood T cells: a sorted CD56 or NKG2C T cell subset, CD4+ or CD8+ T cells, or bulk PBMC T cells (not recorded which). These receptor sequences come from a woman aged 18 to 75 in good health.

The gene calls are TRBV18 and TRBJ2-5; TCRdb's assignment of TRBD2 cannot be checked, as there is no DNA. The CDR3 runs to 17 residues. Germline V lookup: CDR1 KGHSH, CDR2 LQKENI. CDR3: CASSPRWARSDWETQYF.

This chain links TRBV6-1 with TRBJ1-1; the TRBD1 assignment by TCRdb is unverifiable without DNA. This CDR3 is 14 amino acids long. Looked up from germline, CDR1 is MNHNS and CDR2 is SASEGT. The CDR3 here is CASKWDRLNTEAFF.